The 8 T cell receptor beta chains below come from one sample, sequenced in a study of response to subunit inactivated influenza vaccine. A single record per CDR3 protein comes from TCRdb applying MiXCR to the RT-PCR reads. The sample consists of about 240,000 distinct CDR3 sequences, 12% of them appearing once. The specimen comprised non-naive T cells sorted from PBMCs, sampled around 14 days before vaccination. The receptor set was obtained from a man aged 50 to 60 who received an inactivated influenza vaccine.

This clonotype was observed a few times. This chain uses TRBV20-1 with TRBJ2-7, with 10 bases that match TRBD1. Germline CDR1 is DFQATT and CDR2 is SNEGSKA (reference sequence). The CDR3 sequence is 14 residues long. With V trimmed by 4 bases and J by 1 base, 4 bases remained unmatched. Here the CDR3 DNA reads TGCAGTGCTATTGGGACAGGGGATTCCTACGAGCAGTACTTC. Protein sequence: CSAIGTGDSYEQYF.

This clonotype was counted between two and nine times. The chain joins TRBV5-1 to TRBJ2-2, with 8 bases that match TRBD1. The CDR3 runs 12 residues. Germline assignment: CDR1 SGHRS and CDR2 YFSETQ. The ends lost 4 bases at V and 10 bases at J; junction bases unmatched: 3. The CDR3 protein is CASSAGGEELFF. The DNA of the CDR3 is TGCGCCAGCAGCGCAGGGGGCGAGGAGCTGTTTTTT.

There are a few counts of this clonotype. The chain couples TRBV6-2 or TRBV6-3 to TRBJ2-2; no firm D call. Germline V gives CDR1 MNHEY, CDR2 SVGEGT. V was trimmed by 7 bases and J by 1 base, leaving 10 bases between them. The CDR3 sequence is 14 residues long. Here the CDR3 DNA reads TGTGCCAGCAACAATCCGAAGAACACCGGGGAGCTGTTTTTT. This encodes CASNNPKNTGELFF.

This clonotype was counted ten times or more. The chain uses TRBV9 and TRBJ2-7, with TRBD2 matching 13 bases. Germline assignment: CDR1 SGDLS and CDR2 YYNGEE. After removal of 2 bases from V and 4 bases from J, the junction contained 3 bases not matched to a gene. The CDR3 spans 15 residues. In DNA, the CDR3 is TGTGCCAGCAGCGTTGGGACTAGCGGGATATACGAGCAGTACTTC. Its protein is CASSVGTSGIYEQYF.

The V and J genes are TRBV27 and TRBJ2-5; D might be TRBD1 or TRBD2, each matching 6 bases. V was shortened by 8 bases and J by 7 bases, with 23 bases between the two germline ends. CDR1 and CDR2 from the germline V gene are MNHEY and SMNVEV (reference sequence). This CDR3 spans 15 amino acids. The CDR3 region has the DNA TGTGCCAGCTCGTCCTCGGGGGCGGCCAGTTGGACCCAGTACTTC. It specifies CASSSSGAASWTQYF.

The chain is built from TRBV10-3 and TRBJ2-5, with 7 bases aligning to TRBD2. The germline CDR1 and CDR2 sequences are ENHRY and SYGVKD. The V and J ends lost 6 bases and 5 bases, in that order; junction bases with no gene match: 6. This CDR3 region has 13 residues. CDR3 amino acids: CAIRGWEGETQYF. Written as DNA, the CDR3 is TGTGCCATCAGGGGGTGGGAGGGCGAGACCCAGTACTTC.

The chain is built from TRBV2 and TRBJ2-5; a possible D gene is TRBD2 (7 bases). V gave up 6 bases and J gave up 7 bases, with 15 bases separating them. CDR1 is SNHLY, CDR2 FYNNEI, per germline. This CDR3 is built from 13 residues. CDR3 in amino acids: CASRGGPLATQYF. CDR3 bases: TGTGCCAGCAGGGGGGGGCCATTGGCGACCCAGTACTTC.

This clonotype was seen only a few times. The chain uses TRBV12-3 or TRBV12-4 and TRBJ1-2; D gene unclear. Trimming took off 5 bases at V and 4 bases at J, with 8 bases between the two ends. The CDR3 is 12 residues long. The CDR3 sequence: CASSVDVYGYTF. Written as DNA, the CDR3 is TGTGCCAGCAGTGTGGACGTCTATGGCTACACCTTC.